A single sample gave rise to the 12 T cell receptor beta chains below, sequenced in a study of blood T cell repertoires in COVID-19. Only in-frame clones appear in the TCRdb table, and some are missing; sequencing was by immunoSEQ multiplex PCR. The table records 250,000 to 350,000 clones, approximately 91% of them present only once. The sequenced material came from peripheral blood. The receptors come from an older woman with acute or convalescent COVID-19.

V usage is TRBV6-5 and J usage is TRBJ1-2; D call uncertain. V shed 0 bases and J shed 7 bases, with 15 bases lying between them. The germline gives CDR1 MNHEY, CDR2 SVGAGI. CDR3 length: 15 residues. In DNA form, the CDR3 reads TGTGCCAGCAGTTACTCCGCGGATAGAGGGTTTGGCTACACCTTC. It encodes CASSYSADRGFGYTF.

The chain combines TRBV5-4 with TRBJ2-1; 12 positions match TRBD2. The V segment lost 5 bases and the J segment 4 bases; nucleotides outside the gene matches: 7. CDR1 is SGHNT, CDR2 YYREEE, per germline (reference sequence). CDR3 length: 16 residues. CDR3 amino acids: CASSLAGGRHYNEQFF. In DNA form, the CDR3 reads TGTGCCAGCAGTCTAGCGGGGGGGCGGCATTACAATGAGCAGTTCTTC.

CDR3 protein: CASSVTSGSLEQFF. The CDR3 region has the DNA TGTGCCAGCAGCGTAACTAGCGGGAGCCTCGAGCAGTTCTTC. The chain uses TRBV9 and TRBJ2-1; TRBD2 matches 11 bases. The CDR3 length is 14 residues. Looked up from germline, CDR1 is SGDLS and CDR2 is YYNGEE. The J segment lost 10 bases and the V segment lost 1 base, leaving 4 bases of the junction unmatched.

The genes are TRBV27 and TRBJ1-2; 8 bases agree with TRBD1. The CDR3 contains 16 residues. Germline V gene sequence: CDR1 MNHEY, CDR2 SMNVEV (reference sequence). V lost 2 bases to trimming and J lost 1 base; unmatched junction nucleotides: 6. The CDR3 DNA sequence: TGTGCCAGCAGTTTAGGACAGGGAGTTTTTAACTATGGCTACACCTTC. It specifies CASSLGQGVFNYGYTF.

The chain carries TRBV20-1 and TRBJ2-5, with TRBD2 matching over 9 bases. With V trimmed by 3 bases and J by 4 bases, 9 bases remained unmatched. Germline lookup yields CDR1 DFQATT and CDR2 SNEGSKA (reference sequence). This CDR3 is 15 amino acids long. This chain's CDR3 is CSASHKGLALETQYF. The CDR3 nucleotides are TGCAGTGCTAGTCATAAGGGACTAGCATTAGAGACCCAGTACTTC.

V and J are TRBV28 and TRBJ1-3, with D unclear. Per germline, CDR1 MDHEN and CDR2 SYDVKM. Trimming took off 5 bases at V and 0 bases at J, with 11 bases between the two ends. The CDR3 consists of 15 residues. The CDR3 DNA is TGTGCCAGCAGTCGACTTTCCCACTCTGGAAACACCATATATTTT. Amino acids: CASSRLSHSGNTIYF.

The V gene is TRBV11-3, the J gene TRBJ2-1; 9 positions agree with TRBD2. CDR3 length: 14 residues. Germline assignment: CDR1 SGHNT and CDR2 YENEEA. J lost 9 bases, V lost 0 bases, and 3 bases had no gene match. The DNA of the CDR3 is TGTGCCAGCAGCTTAGAAGCGGGAGGACTTGAGCAGTTCTTC. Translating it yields CASSLEAGGLEQFF. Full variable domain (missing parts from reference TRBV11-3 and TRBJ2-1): EAGVVQSPRYKIIEKKQPVAFWCNPISGHNTLYWYLQNLGQGPELLIRYENEEAVDDSQLPKDRFSAERLKGVDSTLKIQPAELGDSAVYLCASSLEAGGLEQFFGPGTRLTVL.

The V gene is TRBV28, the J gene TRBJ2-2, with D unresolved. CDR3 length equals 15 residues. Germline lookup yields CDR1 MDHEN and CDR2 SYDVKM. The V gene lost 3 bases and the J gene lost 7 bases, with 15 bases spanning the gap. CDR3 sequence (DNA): TGTGCCAGCAGTTTGAGGCATTCTTTCGGCGGGGAGCTGTTTTTT. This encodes CASSLRHSFGGELFF.

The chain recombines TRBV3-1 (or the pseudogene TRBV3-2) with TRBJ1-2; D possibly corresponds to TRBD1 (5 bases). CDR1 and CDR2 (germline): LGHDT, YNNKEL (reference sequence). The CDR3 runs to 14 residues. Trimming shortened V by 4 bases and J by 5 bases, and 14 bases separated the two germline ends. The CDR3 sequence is CASSLTVERYGYTF. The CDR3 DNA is TGTGCCAGCAGCCTGACAGTAGAGAGGTATGGCTACACCTTC.

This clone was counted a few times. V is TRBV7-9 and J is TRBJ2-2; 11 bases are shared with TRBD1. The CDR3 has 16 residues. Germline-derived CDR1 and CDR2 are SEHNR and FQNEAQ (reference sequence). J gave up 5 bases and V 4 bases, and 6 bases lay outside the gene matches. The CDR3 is CASSSRDRGETGELFF. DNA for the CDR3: TGTGCCAGCAGCTCCCGGGACAGGGGGGAAACCGGGGAGCTGTTTTTT.

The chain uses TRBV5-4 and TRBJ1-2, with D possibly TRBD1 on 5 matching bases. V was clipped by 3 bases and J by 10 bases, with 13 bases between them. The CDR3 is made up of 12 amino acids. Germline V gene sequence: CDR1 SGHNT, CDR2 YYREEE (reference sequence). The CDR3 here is CASSSRDSHYTF. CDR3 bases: TGTGCCAGCAGCTCCCGGGACTCCCACTACACCTTC.

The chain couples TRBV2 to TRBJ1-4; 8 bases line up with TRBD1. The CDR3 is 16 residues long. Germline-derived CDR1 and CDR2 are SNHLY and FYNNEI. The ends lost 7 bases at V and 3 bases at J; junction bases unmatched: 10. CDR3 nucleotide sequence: TGTGCCAGCAAGAGACCAGGGGGCAGGTCTAATGAAAAACTGTTTTTT. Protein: CASKRPGGRSNEKLFF. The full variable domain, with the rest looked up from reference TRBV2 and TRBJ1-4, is EPEVTQTPSHQVTQMGQEVILRCVPISNHLYFYWYRQILGQKVEFLVSFYNNEISEKSEIFDDQFSVERPDGSNFTLKIRSTKLEDSAMYFCASKRPGGRSNEKLFFGSGTQLSVL.